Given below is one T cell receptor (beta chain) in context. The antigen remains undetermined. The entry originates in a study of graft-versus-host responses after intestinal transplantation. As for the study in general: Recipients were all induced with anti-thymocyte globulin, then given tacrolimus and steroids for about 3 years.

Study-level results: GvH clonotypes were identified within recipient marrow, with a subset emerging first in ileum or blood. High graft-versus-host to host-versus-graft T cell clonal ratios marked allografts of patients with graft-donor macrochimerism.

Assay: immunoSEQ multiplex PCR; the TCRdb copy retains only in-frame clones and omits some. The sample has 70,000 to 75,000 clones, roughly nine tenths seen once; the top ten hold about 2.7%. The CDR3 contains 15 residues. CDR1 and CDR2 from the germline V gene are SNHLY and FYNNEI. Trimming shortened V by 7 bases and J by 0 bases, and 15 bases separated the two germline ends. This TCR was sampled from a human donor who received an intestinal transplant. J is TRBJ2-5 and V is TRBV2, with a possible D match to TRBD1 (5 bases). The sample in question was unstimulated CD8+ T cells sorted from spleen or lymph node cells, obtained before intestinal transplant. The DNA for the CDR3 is TGTGCCAGCACCGACAGTTTGGGCCACCAAGAGACCCAGTACTTC. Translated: CASTDSLGHQETQYF. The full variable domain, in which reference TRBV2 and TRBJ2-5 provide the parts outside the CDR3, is EPEVTQTPSHQVTQMGQEVILRCVPISNHLYFYWYRQILGQKVEFLVSFYNNEISEKSEIFDDQFSVERPDGSNFTLKIRSTKLEDSAMYFCASTDSLGHQETQYFGPGTRLLVL.